These 10 T cell receptor beta chains came from one sample sequenced in a study of Ad26.COV2.S vaccination and SARS-CoV-2 variants. Profiling relied on immunoSEQ multiplex PCR, and the TCRdb table lists in-frame clones only, not all of them. In the table there are approximately 410,000 clones, over 80% of which are singletons. Treatment indicated: 19 received Ad26.COV2.S at low or high dose, single or two shots; roughly five received placebo; per-sample allocation not given. The investigators took samples on day 63 after the first vaccine or placebo injection. The sequencing here drew on peripheral blood, taken in a trial of Ad26.COV2.S vaccine versus placebo. These receptors were obtained from a person aged 18-60 years who received the Ad26.COV2.S COVID-19 vaccine or a placebo.

This clone was seen a single time. The chain joins TRBV20-1 to TRBJ2-5, with D unresolved. Trimming left V 3 bases short and J 0 bases short, with 11 bases between. CDR1 is DFQATT and CDR2 is SNEGSKA in the germline V gene (reference sequence). This CDR3 has 14 residues. As DNA, the CDR3 is TGCAGTGCTAGTATCGAGCCGTACCAAGAGACCCAGTACTTC. Its protein is CSASIEPYQETQYF.

This clone has a single count. The chain uses TRBV27 and TRBJ2-2; D unclear. CDR3 length: 16 residues. Germline V gene lookup returns CDR1 MNHEY and CDR2 SMNVEV (reference sequence). The ends were cut back, 2 bases at V and 2 bases at J, with 12 bases in the middle. This chain's CDR3 is CASSLGVGLNTGELFF. CDR3 DNA: TGTGCCAGCAGTTTAGGTGTGGGATTAAACACCGGGGAGCTGTTTTTT.

V usage is TRBV9 and J usage is TRBJ2-7, with D perhaps matching TRBD2 (5 bases). Per the germline V gene, CDR1 is SGDLS and CDR2 is YYNGEE. The CDR3 has 14 residues. Deletions cut 4 bases from V and 3 bases from J, with 14 bases between. The CDR3 region is CASSSSRAGYEQYF. For the CDR3, the DNA is TGTGCCAGCAGCTCCTCTAGGGCGGGCTACGAGCAGTACTTC.

Comments on this clone: In the same sample, other DNA sequences code for this CDR3. The chain links TRBV28 to TRBJ2-3, with D unresolved. Germline V lookup: CDR1 MDHEN, CDR2 SYDVKM. V was pared by 6 bases and J by 5 bases, with 18 bases between. This CDR3 is built from 15 residues. The CDR3 region has the DNA TGTGCCAGCAGGGGATTAGATACGTCTATAGATACGCAGTATTTT. It is translated as CASRGLDTSIDTQYF.

The V gene is TRBV5-8, the J gene TRBJ1-5; no definite D call. The germline V gene encodes CDR1 SGHTS and CDR2 YDEGEE. The CDR3 runs 15 residues. The V and J ends lost 3 bases and 4 bases respectively, with 14 bases between them. The CDR3: CASSSNSDWNQPQHF. CDR3 DNA: TGTGCCAGCAGCTCCAATTCGGACTGGAATCAGCCCCAGCATTTT.

The V gene is TRBV3-1 (or the pseudogene TRBV3-2), the J gene TRBJ1-6; no definite D call. V gave up 0 bases and J gave up 9 bases, with 6 bases separating them. The CDR3 is 13 amino acids. In germline, CDR1 is LGHDT, CDR2 YNNKEL (reference sequence). The CDR3: CASSQEGFSPLHF. Written as DNA, the CDR3 is TGTGCCAGCAGCCAAGAGGGGTTTTCACCCCTCCACTTT.

The rearrangement uses TRBV9 and TRBJ2-7; D gene ambiguous. The germline CDR1 and CDR2 sequences are SGDLS and YYNGEE. V gave up 0 bases and J gave up 1 base, with 5 bases separating them. CDR3 length equals 13 residues. DNA of the CDR3: TGTGCCAGCAGCGTAGACGTATCCTACGAGCAGTACTTC. This gives the protein CASSVDVSYEQYF.

The chain recombines TRBV14 with TRBJ1-6, with D possibly matching TRBD1 (5 bases). The CDR3 contains 21 residues. Germline V lookup: CDR1 SGHDN, CDR2 FVKESK. V was cut by 0 bases and J by 2 bases, with 23 bases left in between. The CDR3 coding sequence is TGTGCCAGCAGCCAAGATGGGGGAGGAGGGATCCCATATACCTATAATTCACCCCTCCACTTT. This gives the protein CASSQDGGGGIPYTYNSPLHF. The whole variable domain, remainder taken from reference TRBV14 and TRBJ1-6, is EAGVTQFPSHSVIEKGQTVTLRCDPISGHDNLYWYRRVMGKEIKFLLHFVKESKQDESGMPNNRFLAERTGGTYSTLKVQPAELEDSGVYFCASSQDGGGGIPYTYNSPLHFGNGTRLTVT.

J is TRBJ2-1 and V is TRBV5-4; tentatively, D is TRBD2 (6 bases). V lost 0 bases to trimming and J lost 3 bases, with 13 bases between them. The CDR3 has 16 residues. Germline V gene data show CDR1 as SGHNT and CDR2 as YYREEE (reference sequence). Here the CDR3 DNA reads TGTGCCAGCAGCTTGGCAGGGACTCCGTTCTACAATGAGCAGTTCTTC. This encodes CASSLAGTPFYNEQFF.

This chain uses TRBV30 with TRBJ1-1; D is undetermined. V lost 0 bases and J 2 bases, leaving 13 bases between the germline ends. The CDR3 totals 15 residues. CDR1 and CDR2 from the germline V gene are GTSNPN and SVGIG (reference sequence). The CDR3 region has the DNA TGTGCCTGGAGTGTAGGACGTGGCGAAAACACTGAAGCTTTCTTT. Amino acid sequence: CAWSVGRGENTEAFF.